Included here is one T cell receptor (beta chain) sequence, with context. Its specificity is unknown. Germline CDR1 MNHEY, CDR2 SMNVEV (reference sequence). V dropped 5 bases and J dropped 0 bases, with 14 bases sitting between them. This CDR3 contains 17 residues. Measured with immunoSEQ multiplex PCR; TCRdb has only the in-frame clones, and not every one. The table records some 84,000 clones, 82% of them present only once. This sample is part of a study of graft-versus-host responses after intestinal transplantation. This chain joins TRBV27 and TRBJ2-6; the D gene is possibly TRBD1 (6 bases). Material: unstimulated CD4+ T cells sorted from spleen or lymph node cells, obtained before intestinal transplant. The sequence derives from a human donor who received an intestinal transplant. The CDR3 bases are TGTGCCAGCAGTCGGGCAGGGGCCTTCTCTGGGGCCAACGTCCTGACTTTC. Amino acid sequence: CASSRAGAFSGANVLTF.